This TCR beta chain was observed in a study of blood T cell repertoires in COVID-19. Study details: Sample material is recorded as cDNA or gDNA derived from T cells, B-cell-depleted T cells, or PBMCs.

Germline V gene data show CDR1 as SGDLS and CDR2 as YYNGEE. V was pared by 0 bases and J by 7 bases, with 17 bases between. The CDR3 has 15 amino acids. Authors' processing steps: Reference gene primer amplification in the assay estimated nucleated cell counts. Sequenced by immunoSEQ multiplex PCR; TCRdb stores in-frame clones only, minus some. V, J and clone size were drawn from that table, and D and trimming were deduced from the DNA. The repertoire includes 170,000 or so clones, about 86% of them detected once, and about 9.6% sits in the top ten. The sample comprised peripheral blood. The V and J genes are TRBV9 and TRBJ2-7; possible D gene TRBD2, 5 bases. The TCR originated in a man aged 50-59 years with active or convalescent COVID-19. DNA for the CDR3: TGTGCCAGCAGCGTAGGGGCTAGCTCAACGTGGGAGCAGTACTTC. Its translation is CASSVGASSTWEQYF.